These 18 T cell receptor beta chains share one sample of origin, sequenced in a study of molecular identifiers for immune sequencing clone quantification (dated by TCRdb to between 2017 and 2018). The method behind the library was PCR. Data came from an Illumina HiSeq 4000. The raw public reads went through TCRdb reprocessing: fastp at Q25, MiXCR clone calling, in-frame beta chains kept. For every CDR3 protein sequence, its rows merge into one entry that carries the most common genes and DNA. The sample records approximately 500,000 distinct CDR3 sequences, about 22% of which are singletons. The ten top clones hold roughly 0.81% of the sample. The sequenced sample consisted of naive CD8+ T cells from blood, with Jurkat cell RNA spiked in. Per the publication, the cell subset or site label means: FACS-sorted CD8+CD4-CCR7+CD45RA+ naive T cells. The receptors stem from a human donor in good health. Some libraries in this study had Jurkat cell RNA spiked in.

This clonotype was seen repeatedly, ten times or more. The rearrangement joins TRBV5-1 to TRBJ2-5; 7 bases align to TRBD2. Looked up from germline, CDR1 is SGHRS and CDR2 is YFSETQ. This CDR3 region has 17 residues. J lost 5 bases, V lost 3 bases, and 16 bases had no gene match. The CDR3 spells CASSYNPGTTMLETQYF. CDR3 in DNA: TGCGCCAGCAGCTATAACCCCGGGACTACCATGCTCGAGACCCAGTACTTC.

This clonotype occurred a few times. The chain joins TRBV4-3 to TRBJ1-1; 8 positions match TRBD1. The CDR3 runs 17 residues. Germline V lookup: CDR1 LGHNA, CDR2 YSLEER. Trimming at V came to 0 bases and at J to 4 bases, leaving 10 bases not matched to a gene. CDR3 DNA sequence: TGCGCCAGCAGCCAAGATAGGGCAGGGGGCGTGGGCACTGAAGCTTTCTTT. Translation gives CASSQDRAGGVGTEAFF.

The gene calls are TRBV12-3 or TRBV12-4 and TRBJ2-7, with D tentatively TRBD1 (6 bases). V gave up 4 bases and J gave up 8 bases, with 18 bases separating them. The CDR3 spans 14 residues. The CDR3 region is CASSSRQVSAKQYF. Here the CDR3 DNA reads TGTGCCAGCAGTTCCCGACAGGTGTCAGCCAAGCAGTACTTC.

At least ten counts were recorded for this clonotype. This CDR3 reads CASSPGPRETQYF. Here the CDR3 DNA reads TGTGCCAGCAGCCCCGGGCCCCGGGAGACCCAGTACTTC. The rearrangement uses TRBV6-2 or TRBV6-3 and TRBJ2-5; no reliable D call. This CDR3 contains 13 residues. CDR1 MNHEY and CDR2 SVGEGT come from the germline V gene. The V end was cut by 6 bases, the J end by 5 bases, with 13 bases between.

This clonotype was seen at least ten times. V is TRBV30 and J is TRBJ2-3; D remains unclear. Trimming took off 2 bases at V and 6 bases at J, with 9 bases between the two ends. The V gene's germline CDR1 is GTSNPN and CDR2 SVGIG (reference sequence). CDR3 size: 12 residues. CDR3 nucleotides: TGTGCCTGGAGTCTCATTGGGGATACGCAGTATTTT. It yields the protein CAWSLIGDTQYF.

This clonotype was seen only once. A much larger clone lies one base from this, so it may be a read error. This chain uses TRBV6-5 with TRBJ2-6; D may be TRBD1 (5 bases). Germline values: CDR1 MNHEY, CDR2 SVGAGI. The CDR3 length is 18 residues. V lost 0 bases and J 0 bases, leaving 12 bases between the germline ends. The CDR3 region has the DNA TGTGCCAGCAGTTACTCGACAGCTCATTACTCTGGGGCCAACGTCCTGACTTTC. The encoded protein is CASSYSTAHYSGANVLTF.

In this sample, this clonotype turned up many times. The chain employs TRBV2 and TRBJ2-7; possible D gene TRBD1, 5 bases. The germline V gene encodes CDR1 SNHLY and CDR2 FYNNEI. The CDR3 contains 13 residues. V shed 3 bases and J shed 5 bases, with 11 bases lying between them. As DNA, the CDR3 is TGTGCCAGCAGTGATTGGGGCATGGACGAGCAGTACTTC. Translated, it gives CASSDWGMDEQYF. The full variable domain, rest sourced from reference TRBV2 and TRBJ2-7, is EPEVTQTPSHQVTQMGQEVILRCVPISNHLYFYWYRQILGQKVEFLVSFYNNEISEKSEIFDDQFSVERPDGSNFTLKIRSTKLEDSAMYFCASSDWGMDEQYFGPGTRLTVT.

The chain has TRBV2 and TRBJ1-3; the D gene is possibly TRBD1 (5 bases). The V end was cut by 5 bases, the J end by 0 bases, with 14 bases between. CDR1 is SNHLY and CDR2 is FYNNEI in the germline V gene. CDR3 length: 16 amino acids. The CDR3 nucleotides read TGTGCCAGCAGTCGCAGGGACCAGAGCTCTGGAAACACCATATATTTT. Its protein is CASSRRDQSSGNTIYF.

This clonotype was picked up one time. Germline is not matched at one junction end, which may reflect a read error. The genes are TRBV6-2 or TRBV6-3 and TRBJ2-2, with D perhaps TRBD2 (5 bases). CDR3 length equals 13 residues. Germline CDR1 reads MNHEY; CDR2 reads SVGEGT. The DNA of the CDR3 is TGTGCCAGCAGTCAACTCTCTGTCGGGGAGCTGTCTTTT. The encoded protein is CASSQLSVGELSF.

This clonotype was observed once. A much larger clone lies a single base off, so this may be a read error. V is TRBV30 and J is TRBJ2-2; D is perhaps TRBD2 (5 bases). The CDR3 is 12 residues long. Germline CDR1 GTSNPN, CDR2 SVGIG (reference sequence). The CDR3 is CAWSPVAGEPFF. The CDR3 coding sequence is TGTGCCTGGAGCCCGGTAGCCGGGGAGCCGTTTTTT.

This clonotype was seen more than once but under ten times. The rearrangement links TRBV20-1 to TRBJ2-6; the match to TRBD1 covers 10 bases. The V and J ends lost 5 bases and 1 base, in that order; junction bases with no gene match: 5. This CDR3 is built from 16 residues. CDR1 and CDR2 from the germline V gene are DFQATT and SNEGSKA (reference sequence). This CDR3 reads CSARRDRGSGANVLTF. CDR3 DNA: TGCAGTGCTCGACGGGACAGGGGATCTGGGGCCAACGTCCTGACTTTC.

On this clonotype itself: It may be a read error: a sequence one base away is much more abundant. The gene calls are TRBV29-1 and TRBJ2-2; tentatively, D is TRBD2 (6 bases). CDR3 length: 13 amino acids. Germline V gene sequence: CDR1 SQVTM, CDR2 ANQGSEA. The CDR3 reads CSVREGIGGELVF. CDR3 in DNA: TGCAGCGTTAGGGAAGGGATCGGCGGGGAGCTGGTTTTT.

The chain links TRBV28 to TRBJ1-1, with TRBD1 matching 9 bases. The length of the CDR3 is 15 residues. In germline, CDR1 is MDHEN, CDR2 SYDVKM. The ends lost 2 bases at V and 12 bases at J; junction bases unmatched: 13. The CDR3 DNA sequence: TGTGCCAGCAGTTTAAACAAAGCGGGACAGGGTAGAACTTTCTTT. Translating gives CASSLNKAGQGRTFF.

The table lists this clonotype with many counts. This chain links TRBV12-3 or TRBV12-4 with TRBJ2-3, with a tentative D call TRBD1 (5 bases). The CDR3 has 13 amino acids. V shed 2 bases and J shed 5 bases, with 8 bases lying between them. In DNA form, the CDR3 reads TGTGCCAGCAGTTTATCAGGGCGAGATACGCAGTATTTT. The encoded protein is CASSLSGRDTQYF.

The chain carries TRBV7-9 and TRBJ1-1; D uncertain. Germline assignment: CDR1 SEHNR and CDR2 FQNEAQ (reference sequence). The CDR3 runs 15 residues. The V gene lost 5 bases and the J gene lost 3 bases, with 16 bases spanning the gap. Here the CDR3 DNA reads TGTGCCAGCAGCCCCTACGCGGGTTTAGACACTGAAGCTTTCTTT. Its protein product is CASSPYAGLDTEAFF.

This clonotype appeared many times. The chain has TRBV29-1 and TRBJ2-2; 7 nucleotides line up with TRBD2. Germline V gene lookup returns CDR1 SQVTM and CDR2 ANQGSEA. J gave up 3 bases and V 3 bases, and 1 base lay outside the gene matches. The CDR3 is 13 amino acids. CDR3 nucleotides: TGCAGCGTTGAGGGGGGGGACACCGGGGAGCTGTTTTTT. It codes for CSVEGGDTGELFF.

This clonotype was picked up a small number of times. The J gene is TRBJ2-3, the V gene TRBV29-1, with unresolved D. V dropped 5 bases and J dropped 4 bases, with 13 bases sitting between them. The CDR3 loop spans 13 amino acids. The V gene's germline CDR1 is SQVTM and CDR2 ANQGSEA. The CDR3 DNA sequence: TGCAGCGTTATAAGCGTCAACGCAGATACGCAGTATTTT. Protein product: CSVISVNADTQYF.

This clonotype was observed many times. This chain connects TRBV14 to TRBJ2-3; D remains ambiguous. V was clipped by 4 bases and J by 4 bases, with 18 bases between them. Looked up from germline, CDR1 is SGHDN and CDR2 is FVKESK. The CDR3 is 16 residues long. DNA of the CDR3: TGTGCCAGCAGCCCCCGGGTCCTAGTTTCGGCAGATACGCAGTATTTT. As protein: CASSPRVLVSADTQYF.